The 5 T cell receptor beta chains in this list originate from one sample, sequenced in a study of shared clonotypes between healthy human individuals. Profiling relied on immunoSEQ multiplex PCR, and the TCRdb table lists in-frame clones only, not all of them. The data show 2 million to 2.5 million clones, with roughly 94% seen just once and more than 0.1% held by the top ten. The sequencing sample was made of naive CD4+ T cells sorted from blood. Stated subset: CD45RA+ positively selected. Receptors originate from a man younger than 35 in good health.

A note on this clone: Other DNA sequences in this sample translate to the same CDR3. This rearrangement joins TRBV5-1 to TRBJ1-4; tentative D call: TRBD1 (6 bases). Germline assignment: CDR1 SGHRS and CDR2 YFSETQ. V lost 4 bases, J lost 3 bases, and 10 bases lay in between. This CDR3 has 14 residues. CDR3 protein: CASSPTGSNEKLFF. As DNA, the CDR3 is TGCGCCAGCAGCCCGACAGGATCTAATGAAAAACTGTTTTTT.

The chain carries TRBV7-2 and TRBJ2-5, with TRBD1 identical over 9 bases. The CDR3 runs to 15 residues. The V segment lost 1 base and the J segment 2 bases; nucleotides outside the gene matches: 2. Germline CDR1 is SGHTA and CDR2 is FQGNSA. CDR3 loop: CASSLGDRAQETQYF. The DNA of the CDR3 is TGTGCCAGCAGCTTAGGGGACAGGGCTCAAGAGACCCAGTACTTC.

Worth noting for this clone: It may be a read error: a sequence one base away is much more abundant. The chain combines TRBV5-5 with TRBJ1-2; 8 bases match TRBD1. Germline V gene data show CDR1 as SGHKS and CDR2 as YYEKEE (reference sequence). CDR3 length: 13 residues. The junction had 4 bases not matched to a gene; V was cut back by 5 bases and J by 4 bases. This CDR3 is CASRDRVGYGYTF. DNA for the CDR3: TGTGCCAGCAGGGACAGGGTCGGCTATGGCTACACCTTC.

This clone was recorded only once. V gene TRBV4-3 combines with J gene TRBJ1-1, with D unresolved. The ends were cut back, 2 bases at V and 3 bases at J, with 7 bases in the middle. CDR3 length equals 13 residues. Germline lookup yields CDR1 LGHNA and CDR2 YSLEER. Here the CDR3 DNA reads TGCGCCAGCAGCCAACAGGCGTACACTGAAGCTTTCTTT. This translates into CASSQQAYTEAFF.

The genes are TRBV19 and TRBJ1-1, with a possible D match to TRBD1 (5 bases). Between the trimmed V and J ends, which lost 6 bases and 3 bases, there was a span of 23 bases. The CDR3 runs 17 residues. Germline V CDR1 and CDR2: LNHDA, SQIVND (reference sequence). The CDR3 protein is CASRTTNLRVGDTEAFF. The CDR3 bases are TGTGCCAGTAGAACCACGAACCTCAGGGTGGGCGACACTGAAGCTTTCTTT.